The 27 T cell receptor beta chains below all came from one sample that was sequenced in a study of CD8 T cells in Susac syndrome (dated by TCRdb to between 2018 and 2021). Library generation was performed with the immunoSEQ multiplex PCR assay. RNA was extracted with the RNeasy kit and about 0.5 to 1 ug was reverse transcribed using random hexamers. TCRdb trimmed public reads at Q25 via fastp, called clones via MiXCR and kept in-frame beta chains. Merged by CDR3 protein, the rows form single entries marked with the most common genes and DNA. The sample table records some 120,000 distinct CDR3 sequences; 80% to 95% of these occur just once. The top ten hold roughly 0.33% of the sample. The sample comprised CD8+ T cells from PBMCs. The source of these receptors is a human donor with multiple sclerosis.

The V and J genes are TRBV11-2 and TRBJ2-1; weak D call: TRBD1 (6 bases). This CDR3 region has 14 residues. V lost 2 bases, J lost 4 bases, and 9 bases lay in between. Germline lookup yields CDR1 SGHAT and CDR2 FQNNGV. Written as DNA, the CDR3 is TGTGCCAGCAGCTTATCGCAGGGGTACAATGAGCAGTTCTTC. Encoded protein: CASSLSQGYNEQFF.

To note about this clonotype: The junction departs from germline at one end; a sequencing error may be responsible. The V and J genes are TRBV7-9 and TRBJ1-4; 9 nucleotides match TRBD1. The CDR3 sequence is 17 residues long. Germline assignment: CDR1 SEHNR and CDR2 FQNEAQ (reference sequence). Written as DNA, the CDR3 is TGTGCCAGCAGTTTAGTCGGGACAGGGAAATCGGAAGAAAAACTGTTTTTT. Its translation: CASSLVGTGKSEEKLFF.

The chain has TRBV12-3 or TRBV12-4 and TRBJ2-5, with 10 bases that match TRBD2. The length of the CDR3 is 18 residues. V gave up 4 bases and J gave up 5 bases; unmatched junction bases: 16. The CDR3 DNA is TGTGCCAGCAGTTCCTGGGATTCAGCGGGAGGGCCCAAGGAGACCCAGTACTTC. This translates into CASSSWDSAGGPKETQYF.

The chain has TRBV6-1 and TRBJ2-2; no reliable D call. CDR3 size: 16 residues. Trimming stripped 6 bases from V and 2 bases from J, with 16 bases between. The germline V gene encodes CDR1 MNHNS and CDR2 SASEGT. The CDR3 loop is CASSPIGQLNTGELFF. The CDR3 DNA reads as TGTGCCAGCAGCCCGATCGGGCAGCTAAACACCGGGGAGCTGTTTTTT.

The rearrangement joins TRBV7-9 to TRBJ2-7, with 11 bases matching TRBD1. Germline CDR1 and CDR2: SEHNR and FQNEAQ (reference sequence). The trim removed 5 bases at V and 5 bases at J, leaving 8 bases unmatched. This CDR3 is built from 15 residues. As DNA, the CDR3 is TGTGCCAGCAGCCCAGGGACAGGGGGTCCCCACGAGCAGTACTTC. Protein product: CASSPGTGGPHEQYF.

The chain carries TRBV30 and TRBJ2-1; perhaps TRBD1 as D (5 bases). Germline CDR1 reads GTSNPN; CDR2 reads SVGIG (reference sequence). There are 13 residues in the CDR3. V was cut by 0 bases and J by 9 bases, with 12 bases left in between. The CDR3 DNA reads TGTGCCTGGAGTGTCCAGGGAATGAGTGAGCAGTTCTTC. Protein product: CAWSVQGMSEQFF.

In this sample, this clonotype turned up once. The chain carries TRBV20-1 and TRBJ2-1; perhaps TRBD2 as D (6 bases). Trimming took 5 bases from V and 3 from J, leaving 14 bases between them. The CDR3 runs to 14 residues. Germline CDR1 DFQATT, CDR2 SNEGSKA (reference sequence). CDR3 residues: CSAHDWRDYNEQFF. The CDR3 DNA is TGCAGTGCTCACGACTGGCGGGACTACAATGAGCAGTTCTTC.

This chain links TRBV5-1 with TRBJ2-3, with TRBD2 matching 9 bases. CDR3 length equals 14 residues. CDR1 SGHRS and CDR2 YFSETQ come from the germline V gene. The junction had 4 bases not matched to a gene; V was cut back by 4 bases and J by 4 bases. The CDR3 loop is CASSLAGRADTQYF. The CDR3 nucleotides are TGCGCCAGCAGCCTAGCGGGAAGGGCAGATACGCAGTATTTT.

This clonotype was picked up a small number of times. The chain links TRBV4-1 to TRBJ2-7; no definite D call. Germline lookup yields CDR1 MGHRA and CDR2 YSYEKL. The CDR3 sequence is 15 residues long. The V gene lost 1 base and the J gene lost 0 bases, with 10 bases spanning the gap. This CDR3 is CASSQAQRASYEQYF. The CDR3 nucleotides are TGCGCCAGCAGCCAAGCCCAAAGAGCCTCCTACGAGCAGTACTTC.

The rearrangement joins TRBV7-9 to TRBJ2-5; possible D gene TRBD1, 6 bases. Germline CDR1 and CDR2: SEHNR and FQNEAQ (reference sequence). This CDR3 comprises 18 residues. Trimming shortened V by 4 bases and J by 3 bases, and 24 bases separated the two germline ends. The CDR3 sequence: CASSSRTAKAGLEETQYF. The CDR3 DNA reads as TGTGCCAGCAGCTCCCGGACAGCCAAGGCCGGCCTAGAAGAGACCCAGTACTTC.

The J gene is TRBJ2-3, the V gene TRBV2; 7 bases line up with TRBD2. The germline V gene has CDR1 SNHLY and CDR2 FYNNEI. CDR3 length: 16 residues. V was clipped by 6 bases and J by 6 bases; unmatched bases: 15. For the CDR3, the DNA is TGTGCCAGCAGCGGGCCACTGGGGGAGGGCCCGGATACGCAGTATTTT. Amino acids: CASSGPLGEGPDTQYF.

The chain carries TRBV5-4 and TRBJ2-7, with D maybe TRBD2 (5 bases). CDR1 is SGHNT, CDR2 YYREEE, per germline (reference sequence). The CDR3 is 15 residues long. V was pared by 4 bases and J by 3 bases, with 17 bases between. CDR3 sequence (DNA): TGTGCCAGCAGCACCGGCCGGGGAAAGGTCTACGAGCAGTACTTC. It specifies CASSTGRGKVYEQYF. Full variable domain (remainder filled in from reference TRBV5-4 and TRBJ2-7): ETGVTQSPTHLIKTRGQQVTLRCSSQSGHNTVSWYQQALGQGPQFIFQYYREEENGRGNFPPRFSGLQFPNYSSELNVNALELDDSALYLCASSTGRGKVYEQYFGPGTRLTVT.

V and J are TRBV6-5 and TRBJ1-1, with D unresolved. CDR1 is MNHEY, CDR2 SVGAGI, per germline. The CDR3 extends over 17 amino acids. Trimming removed 0 bases at V and 1 base at J, with 15 bases between. The CDR3, as DNA: TGTGCCAGCAGTTACTCGCTTCGGTCCCAGAAGAACACTGAAGCTTTCTTT. As protein: CASSYSLRSQKNTEAFF.

This clonotype was counted a single time. V gene TRBV27 combines with J gene TRBJ2-1; weak D call: TRBD2 (7 bases). CDR1 is MNHEY, CDR2 SMNVEV, per germline (reference sequence). The V and J ends lost 4 bases and 3 bases respectively, with 13 bases between them. This CDR3 has 15 residues. The CDR3 bases are TGTGCCAGCAGTTGGGGGGGCGGTGGCTACAATGAGCAGTTCTTC. Translation: CASSWGGGGYNEQFF.

CDR3 region: CASSQDAFEKLFF. The CDR3 nucleotides read TGCGCCAGCAGCCAAGACGCCTTTGAAAAACTGTTTTTT. The V gene is TRBV4-1, the J gene TRBJ1-4; D unresolved. Germline loops: CDR1 MGHRA, CDR2 YSYEKL. The CDR3 contains 13 residues. The V and J ends lost 0 bases and 7 bases respectively, with 6 bases between them.

In its sample, this clonotype was seen once. V is TRBV15 and J is TRBJ2-5; D unclear. Germline CDR1 and CDR2: LNHNV and YYDKDF (reference sequence). This CDR3 is 17 amino acids long. V was clipped by 0 bases and J by 2 bases, with 16 bases between them. The CDR3 DNA reads as TGTGCCACCAGCAGAGATCCCACCGTTCTACATCAAGAGACCCAGTACTTC. It yields the protein CATSRDPTVLHQETQYF.

The J gene is TRBJ1-1, the V gene TRBV21-1. TRBV21-1 is an annotated pseudogene. The CDR3 length is 8 residues. The CDR3 sequence: CASSKAFF. CDR3 sequence (DNA): TGTGCCAGCAGCAAAGCTTTCTTT.

This clonotype was seen once. J is TRBJ2-7 and V is TRBV6-4; D is possibly TRBD1 (6 bases). V was trimmed by 10 bases and J by 0 bases, leaving 16 bases between them. This CDR3 spans 14 amino acids. The germline V gene encodes CDR1 MRHNA and CDR2 SNTAGT. CDR3 sequence reads: CAIIQGNLSYEQYV. The CDR3 region has the DNA TGTGCCATCATACAGGGCAACCTCTCCTACGAGCAGTACGTC.

This clonotype was seen a single time. The genes are TRBV12-3 or TRBV12-4 and TRBJ1-2; D is undetermined. This CDR3 is built from 11 residues. Trimming shortened V by 4 bases and J by 4 bases, and 4 bases separated the two germline ends. CDR3 in DNA: TGTGCCAGCAGTTGGGCCTATGGCTACACCTTC. This encodes CASSWAYGYTF.

The gene calls are TRBV25-1 and TRBJ2-7; D remains unclear. This CDR3 has 11 residues. Per the germline V gene, CDR1 is MGHDK and CDR2 is SYGVNS. The ends were cut back, 4 bases at V and 3 bases at J, with 4 bases in the middle. The DNA for the CDR3 is TGTGCCAGCAGTGTACACTACGAGCAGTACTTC. This translates into CASSVHYEQYF.

This sequence joins TRBV9 and TRBJ1-3; no reliable D call. The CDR3 contains 13 residues. The ends were cut back, 5 bases at V and 2 bases at J, with 8 bases in the middle. Germline CDR1 SGDLS, CDR2 YYNGEE. The CDR3 is CASRPGTGNTIYF. The CDR3 DNA reads as TGTGCCAGCAGGCCGGGGACTGGAAACACCATATATTTT.

The genes are TRBV20-1 and TRBJ2-1; D is uncertain. Trimming left V 5 bases short and J 5 bases short, with 13 bases between. The CDR3 sequence is 13 residues long. CDR1 DFQATT and CDR2 SNEGSKA come from the germline V gene (reference sequence). CDR3 in DNA: TGCAGTGCTGATATAAGGGCCAACAATGAGCAGTTCTTC. Encoded protein: CSADIRANNEQFF.

This sequence joins TRBV14 and TRBJ2-5, with 9 bases fitting TRBD2. The CDR3 runs 16 residues. Germline CDR1 reads SGHDN; CDR2 reads FVKESK. Trimming at V came to 1 base and at J to 5 bases, leaving 8 bases not matched to a gene. The DNA for the CDR3 is TGTGCCAGCAGCCAAGGACTAGCGGTCCGGGGGGAGACCCAGTACTTC. Its protein product is CASSQGLAVRGETQYF.

The gene calls are TRBV12-3 or TRBV12-4 and TRBJ2-2; the D is unclear. This CDR3 spans 14 amino acids. The V gene lost 6 bases and the J gene lost 1 base, with 9 bases spanning the gap. CDR3 in amino acids: CASSQTWNTGELFF. In DNA form, the CDR3 reads TGTGCCAGCAGCCAAACTTGGAACACCGGGGAGCTGTTTTTT.

The rearrangement joins TRBV5-1 to TRBJ1-2; tentative D call: TRBD1 (5 bases). Trimming stripped 0 bases from V and 5 bases from J, with 11 bases between. The CDR3 runs to 14 residues. CDR1 is SGHRS, CDR2 YFSETQ, per germline. CDR3 region: CASSLAGTEYGYTF. The CDR3 nucleotides are TGCGCCAGCAGCTTGGCCGGGACGGAGTATGGCTACACCTTC. The whole variable domain, filled in from reference TRBV5-1 and TRBJ1-2, reads KAGVTQTPRYLIKTRGQQVTLSCSPISGHRSVSWYQQTPGQGLQFLFEYFSETQRNKGNFPGRFSGRQFSNSRSEMNVSTLELGDSALYLCASSLAGTEYGYTFGSGTRLTVV.

The gene calls are TRBV5-1 and TRBJ2-5, with 16 nucleotides matching TRBD2. The CDR3 runs to 16 residues. V lost 3 bases to trimming and J lost 3 bases; unmatched junction nucleotides: 2. Germline CDR1 and CDR2: SGHRS and YFSETQ. The CDR3 region has the DNA TGCGCCAGCAGCTGGGGACTAGCGGGAGGGAAAGAGACCCAGTACTTC. Translation gives CASSWGLAGGKETQYF.

The DNA of the CDR3 is TGCAGCGTTGAAGATGGGGCGCATGGCTACACCTTC. Translation: CSVEDGAHGYTF. The chain combines TRBV29-1 with TRBJ1-2, with D tentatively TRBD1 (5 bases). The germline V gene encodes CDR1 SQVTM and CDR2 ANQGSEA. The CDR3 sequence is 12 residues long. Trimming removed 0 bases from V and 6 bases from J, with 8 bases in between.